Here is one TCR beta chain with its context. The CDR3 runs 14 residues. Germline CDR1 reads GTSNPN; CDR2 reads SVGIG (reference sequence). V trimming: 4 bases; J trimming: 8 bases; junction bases outside the gene matches: 11. These data originate in a study of cytomegalovirus exposure and HLA in healthy donors. Study-level information: The study's early data release held around 85 million unique TCRs from HLA-typed donors.

The PCR contained 60 Vbeta and 13 Jbeta primers. The table came from immunoSEQ multiplex PCR; TCRdb's copy has only in-frame clones and leaves some out. The repertoire consists of some 100,000 clones, with roughly 70% occurring once and the leading ten covering around 4.8%. This clonotype was sampled from a young woman in good health and CMV-seropositive. The V gene is TRBV30, the J gene TRBJ1-2, with TRBD1 matching over 9 bases. Sequencing input: PBMCs. This chain's CDR3 is CAWNRGTGMEGYTF. CDR3 DNA: TGTGCCTGGAACCGCGGGACAGGGATGGAAGGCTACACCTTC. The variable domain in full, completed from reference TRBV30 and TRBJ1-2, reads SQTIHQWPATLVQPVGSPLSLECTVEGTSNPNLYWYRQAAGRGLQLLFYSVGIGQISSEVPQNLSASRPQDRQFILSSKKLLLSDSGFYLCAWNRGTGMEGYTFGSGTRLTVV.